This T cell receptor beta chain was found in a study of cytomegalovirus exposure and HLA in healthy donors. General observations from the study: Reported findings show TCR beta sequences accurately forecast HLA-A and HLA-B alleles in most subjects.

CDR3 length: 12 amino acids. Per germline, CDR1 MNHEY and CDR2 SVGAGI. Trimming removed 2 bases at V and 6 bases at J, with 4 bases between. To note about this clone: Antigen unknown.

PCR employed 60 Vbeta and 13 Jbeta primers. Clones were sequenced by immunoSEQ multiplex PCR, and TCRdb holds only the in-frame ones, with some missing. The sample lists some 200,000 clones; roughly 80% were seen once. Sequenced input: PBMCs. The chain combines TRBV6-5 with TRBJ2-2; the D is unclear. The receptor comes from a girl between 5 and 17 years old in good health and CMV-seronegative. The CDR3 sequence: CASSYPSGELFF. CDR3 DNA: TGTGCCAGCAGTTACCCCTCCGGGGAGCTGTTTTTT.